The TCR beta chain described here comes from a study of response to subunit inactivated influenza vaccine. A remark on this clonotype: Its antigen is still unknown.

The CDR3 totals 12 residues. Germline V gives CDR1 SGHTA, CDR2 FQGNSA. The trim removed 4 bases at V and 8 bases at J, leaving 4 bases unmatched. In TCRdb, the RT-PCR reads were re-called with MiXCR into one record per CDR3 protein. This sample has 700,000 to 800,000 distinct CDR3 sequences, with roughly 20% found just once. General observations from the study: Only a handful of new T cells, the authors suggested, are recruited with each seasonal influenza vaccination.

The source of this sequence is a man aged 50-60 years who received an inactivated influenza vaccine. Here the sequenced sample was PBMCs from blood, taken around 5 days after vaccination. The chain employs TRBV7-2 and TRBJ1-2, with 7 bases aligning to TRBD1. CDR3: CASSSTGSGYTF. The CDR3 bases are TGTGCCAGCAGCTCGACAGGGAGCGGCTACACCTTC.